The entry that follows covers one T cell receptor (beta chain) sequence. Its target is not known. Sequencing used immunoSEQ multiplex PCR; TCRdb keeps in-frame clones, though not all of them. The sample holds millions of clones; approximately 94% are singletons and the top ten take more than 0.12%. This sample is drawn from a study of shared clonotypes between healthy human individuals. Study results and limitations: Larger estimated richness was generally recorded for naive subsets relative to memory subsets.

Trimming shortened V by 7 bases and J by 0 bases, and 22 bases separated the two germline ends. Germline V gene sequence: CDR1 LNHDA, CDR2 SQIVND (reference sequence). The CDR3 consists of 18 residues. The sample consisted of naive CD4+ T cells sorted from blood. Subset of the sample: CD45RA+ positively selected. This chain joins TRBV19 and TRBJ1-5; possible D gene TRBD1, 5 bases. The source is a man between 18 and 35 years old in good health. CDR3 loop: CASTLGGGSFYSNQPQHF. The CDR3 region has the DNA TGTGCCAGTACCCTCGGGGGAGGTTCTTTTTATAGCAATCAGCCCCAGCATTTT.